This T cell receptor (beta chain) was recorded in a study of CD8+ T cells in alopecia areata. Study context: Patients in the study were on tofacitinib for 6 to 18 months, then off it for 6 months.

Trimming stripped 0 bases from V and 4 bases from J, with 13 bases between. Germline CDR1 is SGHRS and CDR2 is YFSETQ. The CDR3 covers 15 residues. Sequencing templates came from extracted RNA that was reverse transcribed into cDNA. Sequencing was performed with immunoSEQ multiplex PCR; in TCRdb, only in-frame clones are kept and a portion is missing. The sample records 45,000 to 70,000 clones, almost 97% being singletons. This specimen was CD8+ T cells sorted from blood, taken at week 0. This chain joins TRBV5-1 and TRBJ1-2; perhaps TRBD1 as D (5 bases). The sequence derives from a human donor with alopecia areata. The CDR3: CASSLGRGGSYGYTF. The DNA of the CDR3 is TGCGCCAGCAGCTTGGGAAGGGGCGGAAGCTATGGCTACACCTTC.